This T cell receptor beta chain was captured in a study of cytomegalovirus exposure and HLA in healthy donors. Whole-study findings and limits: In a later analysis, donors in an Asian-associated ancestry cluster reportedly had fewer N-insertions in productive TCRs than the cohort mean. Cytomegalovirus-associated status was assigned to about 160 TCR beta chains. Later analysis demonstrated an association between a missense DCLRE1C variant and TCR beta V- and J-gene trimming.

The PCR made use of 60 Vbeta and 13 Jbeta primers. Profiled with immunoSEQ multiplex PCR; TCRdb holds only in-frame clones, not every one. Of about 130,000 clones in the sample, about 80% were seen once. Points on this clone: Its specificity is unknown.

As for the donors, each was a healthy bone marrow donor. The CDR3 spans 15 residues. V lost 5 bases to trimming and J lost 7 bases, with 18 bases between them. Germline V gives CDR1 MNHNS, CDR2 SASEGT. The clonotype comes from a man between 35 and 55 years old in good health and CMV-seronegative. Sequencing was done on a sample of PBMCs. This chain joins TRBV6-1 and TRBJ1-3; D unclear. The CDR3 DNA follows: TGTGCCAGCAGTCAAATCGGGTCTCCGAGGAACACCATATATTTT. Translating gives CASSQIGSPRNTIYF.